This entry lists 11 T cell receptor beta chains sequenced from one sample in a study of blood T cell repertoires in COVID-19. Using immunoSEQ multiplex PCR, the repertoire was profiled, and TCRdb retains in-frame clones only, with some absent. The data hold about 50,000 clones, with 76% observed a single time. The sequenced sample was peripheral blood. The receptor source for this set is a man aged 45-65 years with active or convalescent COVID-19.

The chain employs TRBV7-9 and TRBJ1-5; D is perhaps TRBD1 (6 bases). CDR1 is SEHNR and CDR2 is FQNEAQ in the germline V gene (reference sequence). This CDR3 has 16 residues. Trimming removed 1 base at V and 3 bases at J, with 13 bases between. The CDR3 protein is CASSLGEGGANQPQHF. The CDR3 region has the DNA TGTGCCAGCAGCTTAGGGGAGGGGGGAGCCAATCAGCCCCAGCATTTT.

This CDR3 is CASGADRGSYTF. DNA of the CDR3: TGTGCCAGCGGGGCTGACAGGGGAAGCTACACCTTC. This rearrangement joins TRBV6-5 to TRBJ1-2; 8 bases are shared with TRBD1. CDR1 and CDR2 (germline): MNHEY, SVGAGI. V trimming: 8 bases; J trimming: 9 bases; junction bases outside the gene matches: 8. The CDR3 extends over 12 amino acids.

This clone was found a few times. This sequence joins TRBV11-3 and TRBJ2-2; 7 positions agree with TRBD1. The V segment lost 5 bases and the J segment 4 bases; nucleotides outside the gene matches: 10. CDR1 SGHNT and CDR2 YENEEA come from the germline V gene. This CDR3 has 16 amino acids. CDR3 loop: CASSEQGGPSTGELFF. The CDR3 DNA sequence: TGTGCCAGCAGCGAACAAGGGGGCCCCAGCACCGGGGAGCTGTTTTTT. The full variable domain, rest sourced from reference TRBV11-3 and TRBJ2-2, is EAGVVQSPRYKIIEKKQPVAFWCNPISGHNTLYWYLQNLGQGPELLIRYENEEAVDDSQLPKDRFSAERLKGVDSTLKIQPAELGDSAVYLCASSEQGGPSTGELFFGEGSRLTVL.

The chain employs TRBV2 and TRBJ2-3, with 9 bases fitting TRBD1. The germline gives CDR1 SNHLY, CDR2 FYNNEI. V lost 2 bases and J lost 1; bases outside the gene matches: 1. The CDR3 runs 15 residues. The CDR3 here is CASSERDRGTDTQYF. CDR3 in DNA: TGTGCCAGCAGTGAACGGGACAGGGGCACAGATACGCAGTATTTT.

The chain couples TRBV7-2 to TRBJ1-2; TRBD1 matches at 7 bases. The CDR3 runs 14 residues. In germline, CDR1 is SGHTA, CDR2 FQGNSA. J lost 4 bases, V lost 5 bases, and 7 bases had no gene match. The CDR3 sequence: CASSAPGQPYGYTF. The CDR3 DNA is TGTGCCAGCAGCGCCCCGGGACAGCCCTATGGCTACACCTTC.

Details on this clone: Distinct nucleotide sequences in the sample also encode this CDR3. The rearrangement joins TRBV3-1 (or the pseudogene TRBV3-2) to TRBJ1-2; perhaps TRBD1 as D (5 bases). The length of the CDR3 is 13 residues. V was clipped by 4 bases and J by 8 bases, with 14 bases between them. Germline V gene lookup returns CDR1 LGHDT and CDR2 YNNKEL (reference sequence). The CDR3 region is CASSPNGGEGYTF. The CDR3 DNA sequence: TGTGCCAGCAGCCCGAACGGGGGAGAAGGCTACACCTTC.

The CDR3 region has the DNA TGTGCCAGTAGGCCGGGGGATCAGCCCCAGCATTTT. Its protein is CASRPGDQPQHF. The rearrangement joins TRBV19 to TRBJ1-5; D perhaps matches TRBD1 (5 bases). The V gene lost 6 bases and the J gene lost 5 bases, with 8 bases spanning the gap. Germline lookup yields CDR1 LNHDA and CDR2 SQIVND (reference sequence). The CDR3 length is 12 residues.

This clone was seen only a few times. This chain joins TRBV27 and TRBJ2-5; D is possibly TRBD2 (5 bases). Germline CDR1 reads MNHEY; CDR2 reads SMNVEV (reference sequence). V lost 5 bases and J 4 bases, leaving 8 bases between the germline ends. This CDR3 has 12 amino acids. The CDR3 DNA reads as TGTGCCAGCAGTCGGGCGGGAGAGACCCAGTACTTC. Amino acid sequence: CASSRAGETQYF.

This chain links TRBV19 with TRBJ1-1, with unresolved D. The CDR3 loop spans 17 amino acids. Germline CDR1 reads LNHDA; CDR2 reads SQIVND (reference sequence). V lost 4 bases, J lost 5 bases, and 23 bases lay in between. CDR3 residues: CASSTSSTGFGNTEAFF. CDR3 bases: TGTGCCAGTAGTACGTCCTCGACGGGTTTCGGTAATACTGAAGCTTTCTTT.

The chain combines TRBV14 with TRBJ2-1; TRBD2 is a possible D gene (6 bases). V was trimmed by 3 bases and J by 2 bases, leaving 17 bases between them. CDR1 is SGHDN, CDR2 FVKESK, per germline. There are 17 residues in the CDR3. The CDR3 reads CASSQQIWGVTYNEQFF. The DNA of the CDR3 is TGTGCCAGCAGCCAGCAGATTTGGGGGGTGACCTACAATGAGCAGTTCTTC.

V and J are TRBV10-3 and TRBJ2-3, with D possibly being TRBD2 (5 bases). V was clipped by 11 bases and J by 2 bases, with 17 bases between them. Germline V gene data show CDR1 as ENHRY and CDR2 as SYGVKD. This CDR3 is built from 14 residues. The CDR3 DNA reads TGTGCCGCTGTAGCGAAGACGAACACAGATACGCAGTATTTT. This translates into CAAVAKTNTDTQYF.